This T cell receptor beta chain is drawn from a study of blood T cells in healthy people across ages (dated by TCRdb to 2014 to 2015). Regarding the study in general: In model experiments, roughly one uniquely barcoded TCR beta cDNA molecule per two T cells was captured by template switching. Using deep sequencing normalized with unique cDNA molecular identifiers, the study measured how TCR beta repertoire diversity changes with age. Donors were grouped into four age groups: young (average approximately 15 years), middle-aged (39), aged (62) and long-lived (just over 80). To avoid experimental bias, donors of different ages were spread randomly across the sequencing lanes. The study analyzed two additional independent replicas of 1 million unique cDNA reads from the same blood draw for two donors, one aged 18 to 29 and one aged 80 or older. The study at large found these results: The long-lived group showed more naive CD4+ T cells, fewer expanded clones and increased TCR diversity than the aged group, suggesting age selection. Observed TCR beta diversity correlated strongly with the percentage of naive T cells measured by flow cytometry. The CMV infection status of donors was not known, potentially confounding age-related changes in expanded clonotypes. Estimates of total diversity from one million sequenced T cells were regarded as lower bounds and underestimates. As age increased, observed TCR beta diversity per million T cells dropped in a roughly linear way, and a significant reduction was already evident by age about 40. Since profiling was done on bulk unsorted PBMCs, naive and antigen-experienced compartments could not be conclusively compared.

The donors were roughly 39 Caucasian individuals from Russia, aged roughly 6 to 100 years, who were systemically healthy. Each donor gave about 10 milliliters of peripheral blood, drawn into EDTA-treated Vacutainer tubes. Ficoll-Paque density-gradient centrifugation was used to isolate PBMCs, with at least 6.5 million per sample. Total RNA, at least 5.5 micrograms per sample, was extracted from PBMCs with Trizol reagent. For every donor, flow cytometry on a PBMC aliquot measured the percentage of naive CD45RAhigh/CD27high T cells. Libraries were made using 5' RACE. The run used an Illumina HiSeq 2500. A second roughly 6 to 12 cycle PCR used a sample-barcoded 5' primer and a J-beta primer mix. Each TCR beta cDNA molecule received a unique molecular identifier from a template-switch 5' adaptor carrying 12 random nucleotides. Each sample yielded at least 2.5 million CDR3-containing paired-end reads. First-strand cDNA was synthesized from all RNA with the Mint cDNA synthesis kit, primed by a TRBC-specific oligonucleotide. After uracil-DNA glycosylase treatment, a first 18-cycle PCR used universal primers M1SS and BC2_uni_R on all cDNA. Processing in the source paper ran as follows. Each sample was normalized by randomly selecting 1 million high-quality reads, each carrying a distinct molecular identifier. Instead of being binned into consensus sequences, reads with shared molecular identifiers were discarded. MiTCR, with a Q25 quality threshold and the strictest error-elimination algorithm, was used for CDR3 identification, clonotype clustering and error correction. A nonparametric unseen species model using Euler transformation provided a lower-bound estimate of total TCR beta diversity. TCRdb trimmed the raw reads at Q25, called clones with MiXCR and kept productive beta chains. Every entry covers one CDR3 protein and lists the most common genes and DNA from its rows. These V and J calls derive from TCRdb rather than the authors' analysis. The sample profile shows roughly 720,000 distinct CDR3 sequences; 53% of them were found once. The ten largest clones take up under 50% of the sample.

This clonotype was counted between two and nine times. Its antigen is unknown. Base qualities were left out, and no much larger clone turns up one base away. Specimen: blood. The receptor's source is a man older than 75 in good health.

The CDR3 protein sequence reads: CATSVLGARYSNQPQHF. The nucleotides are TGTGCCACCAGTGTTCTTGGAGCCCGATATAGTAATCAGCCCCAGCATTTT. The chain uses TRBV24-1 and TRBJ1-5; the D gene cannot be resolved reliably. From the cysteine through the phenylalanine, the CDR3 covers 17 amino acids. The sequence is cut down to CDR3 DNA, 51 bases in frame from base 1. Relative to germline, V is 5 bases shorter and J is 4 bases shorter, with 20 bases between their ends. Via the germline V gene, CDR1 is KGHDR and CDR2 SFDVKD.